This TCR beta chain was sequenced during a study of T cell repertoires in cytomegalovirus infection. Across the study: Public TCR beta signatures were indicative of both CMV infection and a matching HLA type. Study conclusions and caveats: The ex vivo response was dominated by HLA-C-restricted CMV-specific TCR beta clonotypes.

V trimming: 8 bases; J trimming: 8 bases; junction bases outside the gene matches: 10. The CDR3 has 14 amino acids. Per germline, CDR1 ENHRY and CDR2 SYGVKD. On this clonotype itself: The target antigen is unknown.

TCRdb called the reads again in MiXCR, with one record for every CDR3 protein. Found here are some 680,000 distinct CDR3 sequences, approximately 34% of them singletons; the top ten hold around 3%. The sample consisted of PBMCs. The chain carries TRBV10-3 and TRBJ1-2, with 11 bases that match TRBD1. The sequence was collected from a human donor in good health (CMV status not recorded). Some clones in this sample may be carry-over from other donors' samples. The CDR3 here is CAIGHEGQGDGYTF. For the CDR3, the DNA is TGTGCCATCGGACACGAGGGACAGGGGGACGGCTACACCTTC.